The rows below give T cell receptor beta chains drawn from one sample of a study of vaccination and CD4 T cells after COVID-19. In TCRdb, the PCR reads were re-called with MiXCR into one record per CDR3 protein. Among approximately 16,000 distinct CDR3 sequences listed, approximately 54% were seen once. Their target antigens are unknown. Sample: CD4+ T cells from blood, cultured in vitro. Receptors originate from a human donor who had recovered from COVID-19. CDR3s include the opening cysteine and the closing phenylalanine or tryptophan. A D gene is named only where the DNA matches it firmly. A row's size may be missing; if present it is once, few, many or a size class.

D: TRBD2
J: TRBJ2-3
size: NA
V: TRBV19
CDR3: CASGTSGGWRTDTQYF
DNA: TGTGCCAGTGGGACTAGCGGGGGTTGGCGCACAGATACGCAGTATTTT

D: TRBD1
J: TRBJ1-2
size: NA
V: TRBV28
CDR3: CASGSTGASEKYGYTF
DNA: TGTGCCAGCGGCTCGACAGGGGCCTCCGAGAAATATGGCTACACCTTC

D: NA
J: TRBJ1-6
size: NA
V: TRBV12-3/TRBV12-4
CDR3: CASSLGVGYNSPLHF
DNA: TGTGCCAGCAGTTTAGGGGTCGGGTATAATTCACCCCTCCACTTT

D: NA
J: TRBJ1-4
size: NA
V: TRBV20-1
CDR3: CSARVHGRVGEKLFF
DNA: TGCAGTGCTAGGGTCCACGGCAGGGTTGGTGAAAAACTGTTTTTT

D: NA
J: TRBJ1-1
size: NA
V: TRBV7-9
CDR3: CASSSWDIQNTEAFF
DNA: TGTGCCAGCAGCTCATGGGACATCCAGAACACTGAAGCTTTCTTT

D: NA
J: TRBJ2-1
size: NA
V: TRBV11-2
CDR3: CASSPSGTDNEQFF
DNA: TGTGCCAGCAGCCCCTCCGGGACTGACAATGAGCAGTTCTTC

D: NA
J: TRBJ2-5
size: few
V: TRBV6-1
CDR3: CASRLFGRGLPETQYF
DNA: TGTGCCAGCAGACTCTTTGGACGGGGACTCCCAGAGACCCAGTACTTC

D: NA
J: TRBJ1-2
size: NA
V: TRBV6-5
CDR3: CASSSPGQTNYGYTF
DNA: TGTGCCAGCAGTTCCCCGGGACAAACTAACTATGGCTACACCTTC

D: TRBD2
J: TRBJ2-7
size: NA
V: TRBV5-1
CDR3: CASSSGGGRAEQYF
DNA: TGCGCCAGCAGCTCGGGTGGCGGGAGGGCCGAGCAGTACTTC

D: TRBD1
J: TRBJ1-1
size: NA
V: TRBV4-1
CDR3: CASSQVGRGGPEAFF
DNA: TGCGCCAGCAGCCAAGTTGGCAGGGGGGGCCCTGAAGCTTTCTTT

D: NA
J: TRBJ2-5
size: NA
V: TRBV12-3/TRBV12-4
CDR3: CASSRPTGETQYF
DNA: TGTGCCAGCAGTCGACCAACTGGGGAGACCCAGTACTTC

D: NA
J: TRBJ2-1
size: NA
V: TRBV3-1
CDR3: CASSQRSLMGEQFF
DNA: TGTGCCAGCAGCCAGCGATCCTTGATGGGTGAGCAGTTCTTC

D: NA
J: TRBJ2-1
size: NA
V: TRBV11-3
CDR3: CASSLGNYKGDEQFF
DNA: TGTGCCAGCAGCCTCGGGAATTATAAAGGCGATGAGCAGTTCTTC

D: NA
J: TRBJ1-1
size: NA
V: TRBV6-1
CDR3: CASSSWNTEAFF
DNA: TGTGCCAGCAGCTCTTGGAACACTGAAGCTTTCTTT

D: NA
J: TRBJ2-6
size: NA
V: TRBV20-1
CDR3: CSARGRYSGANVPTF
DNA: TGCAGTGCAAGGGGACGTTACTCTGGGGCCAACGTCCCGACTTTC

D: NA
J: TRBJ1-5
size: NA
V: TRBV19
CDR3: CASSKEGDGLSNQPQHF
DNA: TGTGCCAGTAGTAAGGAGGGGGACGGCCTTAGCAATCAGCCCCAGCATTTT

D: NA
J: TRBJ2-5
size: NA
V: TRBV6-5
CDR3: CASSYDRDPRPETQYF
DNA: TGTGCCAGCAGTTACGACCGGGACCCTCGACCGGAGACCCAGTACTTC

D: NA
J: TRBJ2-2
size: NA
V: TRBV7-9
CDR3: CASRENRANTGELFF
DNA: TGTGCCAGCAGGGAGAATCGAGCGAACACCGGGGAGCTGTTTTTT

D: NA
J: TRBJ2-1
size: NA
V: TRBV25-1
CDR3: CASSESGRSVDNEQFF
DNA: TGTGCCAGCAGCGAATCAGGGCGGAGTGTAGACAATGAGCAGTTCTTC

D: NA
J: TRBJ1-1
size: NA
V: TRBV6-5
CDR3: CASSYNGGARTEAFF
DNA: TGTGCCAGCAGTTACAACGGGGGGGCGAGGACTGAAGCTTTCTTT

D: TRBD2
J: TRBJ2-3
size: few
V: TRBV20-1
CDR3: CSASPILAGEQDTQYF
DNA: TGCAGTGCTTCTCCGATTCTAGCGGGAGAACAGGATACGCAGTATTTT

D: TRBD1
J: TRBJ1-2
size: NA
V: TRBV6-1
CDR3: CASSEGLGGQVNYGYTF
DNA: TGTGCCAGCAGTGAAGGGCTCGGGGGACAGGTTAACTATGGCTACACCTTC

D: NA
J: TRBJ2-7
size: NA
V: TRBV20-1
CDR3: CSAVPLTRVYEQYF
DNA: TGCAGTGCTGTCCCTCTGACTAGGGTCTACGAGCAGTACTTC

D: NA
J: TRBJ2-7
size: once
V: TRBV18
CDR3: CASSPDSEQYF
DNA: TGTGCCAGCTCACCTGATTCCGAGCAGTACTTC

D: TRBD2
J: TRBJ2-7
size: NA
V: TRBV20-1
CDR3: CSALVASGTYEQYF
DNA: TGCAGTGCCCTGGTAGCTAGCGGAACCTACGAGCAGTACTTC

D: TRBD1
J: TRBJ2-7
size: NA
V: TRBV27
CDR3: CASRRDRGIYEQYF
DNA: TGTGCCAGCAGGAGGGACAGGGGTATCTACGAGCAGTACTTC

D: TRBD1
J: TRBJ1-2
size: NA
V: TRBV19
CDR3: CASSNQGEDYGYTF
DNA: TGTGCCAGTAGTAATCAGGGGGAAGACTATGGCTACACCTTC

D: NA
J: TRBJ2-2
size: few
V: TRBV2
CDR3: CASSEGFTGELFF
DNA: TGTGCCAGCAGTGAGGGGTTCACCGGGGAGCTGTTTTTT

D: NA
J: TRBJ1-3
size: NA
V: TRBV27
CDR3: CARPGNLWKHHIF
DNA: TGTGCCAGACCAGGCAATCTCTGGAAACACCATATATTT

D: TRBD2
J: TRBJ2-2
size: NA
V: TRBV20-1
CDR3: CSAEGLAGTGELFF
DNA: TGCAGTGCTGAGGGACTAGCGGGCACCGGGGAGCTGTTTTTT

D: NA
J: TRBJ2-3
size: few
V: TRBV5-1
CDR3: CASSLDSSTDTQYF
DNA: TGCGCCAGCAGCTTGGACAGTAGCACAGATACGCAGTATTTT

D: TRBD2
J: TRBJ2-7
size: few
V: TRBV24-1
CDR3: CATSDSLSGSNEQYF
DNA: TGTGCCACCAGTGATTCTCTCAGCGGGAGCAACGAGCAGTACTTC

D: NA
J: TRBJ1-1
size: NA
V: TRBV6-5
CDR3: CASSYRTGLMNTEAFF
DNA: TGTGCCAGCAGTTACCGAACCGGACTTATGAACACTGAAGCTTTCTTT

D: TRBD1
J: TRBJ2-5
size: NA
V: TRBV6-5
CDR3: CASSYEAGGTGTQYF
DNA: TGTGCCAGCAGTTACGAGGCAGGGGGTACGGGAACCCAGTACTTC

D: NA
J: TRBJ1-1
size: NA
V: TRBV19
CDR3: CASSIAGKKAFF
DNA: TGTGCCAGTAGTATAGCGGGGAAAAAAGCTTTCTTT

D: NA
J: TRBJ1-5
size: NA
V: TRBV5-5
CDR3: CASSSPGQNQPQHF
DNA: TGTGCCAGCAGCTCCCCGGGCCAGAATCAGCCCCAGCATTTT

D: TRBD1
J: TRBJ1-3
size: few
V: TRBV7-2
CDR3: CASSLDRGGNTIYF
DNA: TGTGCCAGCAGTTTGGACAGGGGAGGAAACACCATATATTTT

D: NA
J: TRBJ2-7
size: NA
V: TRBV7-9
CDR3: CASSLAQGLSYEQYF
DNA: TGTGCCAGCAGCTTAGCCCAGGGGCTCTCCTACGAGCAGTACTTC

D: NA
J: TRBJ1-5
size: NA
V: TRBV20-1
CDR3: CSARILGTQPQHF
DNA: TGCAGTGCTAGAATCCTGGGAACTCAGCCCCAGCATTTT

D: NA
J: TRBJ2-2
size: NA
V: TRBV27
CDR3: CASSRDPDPPELFF
DNA: TGTGCCAGCAGTAGGGACCCGGACCCTCCGGAGCTGTTTTTT

D: NA
J: TRBJ2-1
size: few
V: TRBV27
CDR3: CASSPLAAGGEQFF
DNA: TGTGCCAGCAGCCCCCTGGCGGCTGGTGGTGAGCAGTTCTTC

D: TRBD1
J: TRBJ2-4
size: NA
V: TRBV6-1
CDR3: CASSPGQGAKNIQYF
DNA: TGTGCCAGCAGTCCGGGACAGGGGGCCAAAAACATTCAGTACTTC

D: NA
J: TRBJ2-7
size: few
V: TRBV27
CDR3: CASSFRNRLYEQYF
DNA: TGTGCCAGCAGTTTTCGAAACAGGCTCTACGAGCAGTACTTC

D: NA
J: TRBJ1-1
size: NA
V: TRBV6-1
CDR3: CASSEFGTVNTEAFF
DNA: TGTGCCAGCAGTGAATTTGGGACGGTGAACACTGAAGCTTTCTTT

D: TRBD2
J: TRBJ2-7
size: NA
V: TRBV27
CDR3: CASSSSGRTGEQYF
DNA: TGTGCCAGCAGTTCTAGCGGGAGAACTGGGGAGCAGTACTTC

D: NA
J: TRBJ2-1
size: few
V: TRBV7-6
CDR3: CASSLGAGAYNEQFF
DNA: TGTGCCAGCAGCCTCGGGGCAGGGGCTTACAATGAGCAGTTCTTC

D: NA
J: TRBJ1-2
size: medium-sized
V: TRBV30
CDR3: CAWNLLFDAGYTF
DNA: TGTGCCTGGAACCTACTCTTCGACGCTGGCTACACCTTC

D: NA
J: TRBJ1-4
size: NA
V: TRBV6-1
CDR3: CASSRARPNEKLFF
DNA: TGTGCCAGCAGTAGGGCTAGGCCCAATGAAAAACTGTTTTTT

D: TRBD1
J: TRBJ1-1
size: NA
V: TRBV12-5
CDR3: CASGLPDREAFF
DNA: TGTGCTAGTGGTTTGCCGGACAGGGAAGCTTTCTTT

D: NA
J: TRBJ2-7
size: NA
V: TRBV19
CDR3: CASSFRGSYEQYF
DNA: TGTGCCAGTAGCTTCAGGGGTTCCTACGAGCAGTACTTC

D: NA
J: TRBJ1-1
size: NA
V: TRBV4-1
CDR3: CASSQWGGEMAFF
DNA: TGCGCCAGCAGCCAATGGGGAGGGGAAATGGCTTTCTTT

D: NA
J: TRBJ2-6
size: NA
V: TRBV12-3/TRBV12-4
CDR3: CASSLFRDSPSGANVLTF
DNA: TGTGCCAGCAGTTTATTCCGGGACTCTCCCTCTGGGGCCAACGTCCTGACTTTC

D: NA
J: TRBJ2-7
size: NA
V: TRBV30
CDR3: CAWSVIGIQGPYF
DNA: TGTGCCTGGAGTGTGATAGGGATCCAGGGTCCGTACTTC